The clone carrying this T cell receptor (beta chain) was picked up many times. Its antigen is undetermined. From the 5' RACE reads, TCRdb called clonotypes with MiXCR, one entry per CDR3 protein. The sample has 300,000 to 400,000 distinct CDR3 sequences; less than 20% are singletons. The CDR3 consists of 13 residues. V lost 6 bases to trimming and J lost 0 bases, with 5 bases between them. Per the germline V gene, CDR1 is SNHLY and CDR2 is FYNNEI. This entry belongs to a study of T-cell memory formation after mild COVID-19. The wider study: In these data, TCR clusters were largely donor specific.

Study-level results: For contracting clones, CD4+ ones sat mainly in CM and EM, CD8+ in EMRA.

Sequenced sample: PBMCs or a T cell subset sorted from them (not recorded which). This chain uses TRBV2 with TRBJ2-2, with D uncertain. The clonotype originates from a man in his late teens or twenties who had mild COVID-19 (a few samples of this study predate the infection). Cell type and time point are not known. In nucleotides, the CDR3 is TGTGCCAGCAGGGCAGCGAACACCGGGGAGCTGTTTTTT. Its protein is CASRAANTGELFF. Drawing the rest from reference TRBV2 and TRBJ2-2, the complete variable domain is EPEVTQTPSHQVTQMGQEVILRCVPISNHLYFYWYRQILGQKVEFLVSFYNNEISEKSEIFDDQFSVERPDGSNFTLKIRSTKLEDSAMYFCASRAANTGELFFGEGSRLTVL.